One and the same sample provided the 7 T cell receptor beta chains below, sequenced in a study of blood T cell repertoires in COVID-19. The method was immunoSEQ multiplex PCR; TCRdb's version includes in-frame clones alone and lacks a portion of them. The data show 150,000 to 200,000 clones, 89% seen once. Sequenced: PBMCs or T cells enriched from blood (not recorded which). The receptors were gathered from a woman younger than 35 who had recovered from COVID-19.

V and J are TRBV7-9 and TRBJ1-5; TRBD1 might be the D (6 bases). Trimming cost V 4 bases and J 2 bases, with 12 bases left between them. CDR3 size: 15 residues. Germline-derived CDR1 and CDR2 are SEHNR and FQNEAQ (reference sequence). CDR3 protein: CASSSDRPRNQPQHF. CDR3 nucleotide sequence: TGTGCCAGCAGCTCCGACAGGCCACGCAATCAGCCCCAGCATTTT.

The rearrangement joins TRBV6-1 to TRBJ2-1, with D unresolved. With 3 bases removed from V and 2 bases from J, the gap between germline ends came to 8 bases. Germline assignment: CDR1 MNHNS and CDR2 SASEGT. This CDR3 is built from 14 residues. This CDR3 is CASSDAVPYNEQFF. As DNA, the CDR3 is TGTGCCAGCAGTGACGCAGTGCCCTACAATGAGCAGTTCTTC.

This rearrangement joins TRBV9 to TRBJ2-3, with 9 bases fitting TRBD2. Germline CDR1 reads SGDLS; CDR2 reads YYNGEE. Losses at the gene ends were 4 bases for V and 5 bases for J; bases not matched to a gene: 11. The CDR3 is 16 residues long. CDR3 sequence (DNA): TGTGCCAGCAGCCCCCAGGCGGGGGGGGCCAGAGATACGCAGTATTTT. It is translated as CASSPQAGGARDTQYF.

The chain has TRBV5-4 and TRBJ2-7, with 9 bases fitting TRBD1. Losses at the gene ends were 1 base for V and 5 bases for J; bases not matched to a gene: 10. CDR1 is SGHNT and CDR2 is YYREEE in the germline V gene (reference sequence). There are 16 residues in the CDR3. CDR3 region: CASSLPVTGGLDEQYF. The DNA of the CDR3 is TGTGCCAGCAGCTTGCCCGTGACAGGGGGACTCGACGAGCAGTACTTC.

The chain recombines TRBV6-2 or TRBV6-3 with TRBJ1-1, with 7 bases lining up with TRBD1. Looked up from germline, CDR1 is MNHEY and CDR2 is SVGEGT. Trimming took 2 bases from V and 4 from J; bases not matched to a gene: 4. The CDR3 has 14 residues. The DNA of the CDR3 is TGTGCCAGCAGTTACGTAGCAGGGGGCACTGAAGCTTTCTTT. Encoded protein: CASSYVAGGTEAFF.

In nucleotides, the CDR3 is TGTGCCAGCAGCAAAGCTTCATCCTGCAGGGTCCCCTACGAGCAGTACTTC. Encoded protein: CASSKASSCRVPYEQYF. V and J are TRBV21-1 and TRBJ2-7; the D segment call TRBD1 is taken from the table without a DNA check. TRBV21-1 has pseudogene status. This CDR3 is 17 amino acids long.

V is TRBV28 and J is TRBJ2-3; TRBD2 agrees at 10 bases. V lost 7 bases, J lost 4 bases, and 14 bases stayed unmatched. The CDR3 is 17 residues long. In germline, CDR1 is MDHEN, CDR2 SYDVKM. CDR3 in DNA: TGTGCCAGCACAAAAATTAATACTAGCGGGACCTCAGATACGCAGTATTTT. Amino acid sequence: CASTKINTSGTSDTQYF.